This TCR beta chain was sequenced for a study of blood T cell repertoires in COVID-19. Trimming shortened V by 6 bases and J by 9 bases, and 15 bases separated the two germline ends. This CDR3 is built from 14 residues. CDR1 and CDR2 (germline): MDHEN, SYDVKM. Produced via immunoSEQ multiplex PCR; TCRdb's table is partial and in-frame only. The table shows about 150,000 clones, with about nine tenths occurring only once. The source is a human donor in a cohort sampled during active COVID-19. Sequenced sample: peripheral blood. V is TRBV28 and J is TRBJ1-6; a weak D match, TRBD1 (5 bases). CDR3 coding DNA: TGTGCCAGCAGGACCGGGGCCGGGGGTTCACCCCTCCACTTT. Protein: CASRTGAGGSPLHF.